This T cell receptor beta chain was obtained from a study of T-cell reconstitution after alpha-beta-depleted transplantation in children. Preparing the TCRbeta library involved the use of unique molecular identifiers. One entry per CDR3 protein results from TCRdb running MiXCR on the PCR reads. This sample carries over 450,000 distinct CDR3 sequences, roughly a tenth of them seen once, and the ten largest clones take 2% to 2.5%. The CDR3 runs 15 residues. Germline V lookup: CDR1 DFQATT, CDR2 SNEGSKA (reference sequence). Trimming cost V 1 base and J 7 bases; bases outside gene matches: 6. The chain is built from TRBV20-1 and TRBJ2-2; 10 nucleotides align to TRBD1. This material consisted of PBMCs, taken before TCRalphabeta/CD19-depleted stem cell transplant. The TCR originated in a child under 10 years old with inherited bone marrow failure, due to receive a stem cell transplant. The CDR3: CSARGDRGLDGELFF. The CDR3 DNA reads as TGCAGTGCTAGAGGAGACAGGGGGCTGGACGGGGAGCTGTTTTTT.